This T cell receptor (beta chain) was obtained from a study of cytomegalovirus exposure and HLA in healthy donors. Study observations and caveats: Judged likely to be a sequencing artifact was a cluster of highly shared sequence variants. Analysis was performed later, and it showed HLA-associated TCR beta chains to be more clonally expanded than equally common others.

Primers for the PCR totalled 60 Vbeta and 13 Jbeta. Produced via immunoSEQ multiplex PCR; TCRdb's table is partial and in-frame only. The table records 120,000 or so clones, less than 85% of them present only once. Germline CDR1 is GTSNPN and CDR2 is SVGIG (reference sequence). J lost 1 base, V lost 7 bases, and 8 bases had no gene match. This CDR3 region has 14 residues. In the case of this clone: Its antigen is still unknown.

The source material was PBMCs. This chain uses TRBV30 with TRBJ1-2; 8 bases align to TRBD1. The receptor's source is a man aged 18 to 30 in good health and CMV-seropositive. The CDR3 reads CAYADRAVNYGYTF. The CDR3 nucleotides are TGTGCCTACGCGGACAGGGCGGTTAACTATGGCTACACCTTC.